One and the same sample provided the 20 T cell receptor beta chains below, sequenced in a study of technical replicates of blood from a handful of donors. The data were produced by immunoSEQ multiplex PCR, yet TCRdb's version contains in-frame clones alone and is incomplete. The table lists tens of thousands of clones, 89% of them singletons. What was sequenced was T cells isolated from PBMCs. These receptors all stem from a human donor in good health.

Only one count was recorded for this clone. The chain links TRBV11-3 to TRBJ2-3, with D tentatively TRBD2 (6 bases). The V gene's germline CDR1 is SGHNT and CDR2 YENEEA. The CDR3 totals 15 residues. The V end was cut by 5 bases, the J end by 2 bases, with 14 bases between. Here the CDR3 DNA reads TGTGCCAGCAGCCATATTAGGACTAACACAGATACGCAGTATTTT. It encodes CASSHIRTNTDTQYF.

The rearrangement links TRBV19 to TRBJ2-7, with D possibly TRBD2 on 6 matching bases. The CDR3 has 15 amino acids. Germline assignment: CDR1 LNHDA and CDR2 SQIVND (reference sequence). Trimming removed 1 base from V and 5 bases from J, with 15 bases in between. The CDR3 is CASSIVRETTNEQYF. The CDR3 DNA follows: TGTGCCAGTAGTATAGTGCGGGAAACTACAAACGAGCAGTACTTC.

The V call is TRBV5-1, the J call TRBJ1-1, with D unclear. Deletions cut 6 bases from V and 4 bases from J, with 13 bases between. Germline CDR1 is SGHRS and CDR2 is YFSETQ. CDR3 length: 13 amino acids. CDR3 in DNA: TGCGCCAGCACTCTGGGTCAGGCCACTGAAGCTTTCTTT. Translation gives CASTLGQATEAFF.

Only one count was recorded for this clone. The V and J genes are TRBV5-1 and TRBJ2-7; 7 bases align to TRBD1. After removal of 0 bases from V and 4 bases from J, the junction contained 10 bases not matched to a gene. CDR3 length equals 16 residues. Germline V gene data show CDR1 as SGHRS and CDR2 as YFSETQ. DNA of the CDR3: TGCGCCAGCAGCTTGGCCGGAGGACAGGTCGTTTACGAGCAGTACTTC. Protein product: CASSLAGGQVVYEQYF.

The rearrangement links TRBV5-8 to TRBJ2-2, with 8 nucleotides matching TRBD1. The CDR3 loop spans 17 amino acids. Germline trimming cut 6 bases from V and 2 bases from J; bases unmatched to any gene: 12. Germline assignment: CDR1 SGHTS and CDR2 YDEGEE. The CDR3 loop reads CASIRSATGVNTGELFF. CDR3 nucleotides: TGTGCCAGCATTCGCTCCGCGACAGGGGTTAACACCGGGGAGCTGTTTTTT.

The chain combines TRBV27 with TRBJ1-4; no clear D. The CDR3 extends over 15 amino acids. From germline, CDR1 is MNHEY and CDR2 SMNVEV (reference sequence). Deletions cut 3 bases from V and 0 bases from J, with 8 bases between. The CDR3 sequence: CASSFSGATNEKLFF. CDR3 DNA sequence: TGTGCCAGCAGTTTTTCCGGGGCAACTAATGAAAAACTGTTTTTT.

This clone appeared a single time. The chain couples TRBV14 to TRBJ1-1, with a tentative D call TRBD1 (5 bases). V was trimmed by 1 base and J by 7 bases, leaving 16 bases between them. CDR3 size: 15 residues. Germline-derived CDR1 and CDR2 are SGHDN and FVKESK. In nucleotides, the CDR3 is TGTGCCAGCAGCCAAGCCCTCGTCTGGGGGGGTGAAGCTTTCTTT. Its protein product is CASSQALVWGGEAFF.

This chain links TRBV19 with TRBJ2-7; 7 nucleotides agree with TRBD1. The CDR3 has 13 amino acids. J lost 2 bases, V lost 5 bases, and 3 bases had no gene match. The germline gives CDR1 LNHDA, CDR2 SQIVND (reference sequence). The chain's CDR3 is CASSYQGAYEQYF. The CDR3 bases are TGTGCCAGTAGTTACCAGGGGGCCTACGAGCAGTACTTC. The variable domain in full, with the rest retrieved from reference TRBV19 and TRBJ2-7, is DGGITQSPKYLFRKEGQNVTLSCEQNLNHDAMYWYRQDPGQGLRLIYYSQIVNDFQKGDIAEGYSVSREKKESFPLTVTSAQKNPTAFYLCASSYQGAYEQYFGPGTRLTVT.

CDR3 residues: CASSPSGGYTTGELFF. The CDR3 DNA follows: TGTGCCAGCTCACCCTCAGGGGGCTATACCACCGGGGAGCTGTTTTTT. J is TRBJ2-2 and V is TRBV18; 8 positions match TRBD1. CDR1 and CDR2 (germline): KGHSH, LQKENI. CDR3 length: 16 amino acids. Trimming cost V 3 bases and J 4 bases; bases outside gene matches: 7.

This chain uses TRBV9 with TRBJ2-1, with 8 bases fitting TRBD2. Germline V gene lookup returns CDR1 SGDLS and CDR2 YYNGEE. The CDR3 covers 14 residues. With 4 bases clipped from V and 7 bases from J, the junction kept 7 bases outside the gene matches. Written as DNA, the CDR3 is TGTGCCAGCAGCACCAGACTAGCGCCAAATGAGCAGTTCTTC. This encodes CASSTRLAPNEQFF.

The CDR3 coding sequence is TGTGCCAGCAGCCCGGACCAGGGTGGGATCTACGAGCAGTACTTC. Its translation is CASSPDQGGIYEQYF. The chain employs TRBV5-4 and TRBJ2-7, with a tentative D call TRBD1 (5 bases). The V end lost 4 bases, the J end lost 3 bases, and 17 bases lay between the germline ends. CDR1 SGHNT and CDR2 YYREEE come from the germline V gene (reference sequence). The CDR3 has 15 residues.

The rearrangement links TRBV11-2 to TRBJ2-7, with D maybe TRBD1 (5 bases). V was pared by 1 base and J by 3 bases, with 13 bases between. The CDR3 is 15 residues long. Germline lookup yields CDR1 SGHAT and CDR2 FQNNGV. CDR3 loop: CASSLVSQESYEQYF. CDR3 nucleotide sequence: TGTGCCAGCAGCTTAGTATCACAGGAAAGCTACGAGCAGTACTTC. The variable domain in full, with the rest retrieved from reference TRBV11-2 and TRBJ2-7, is EAGVAQSPRYKIIEKRQSVAFWCNPISGHATLYWYQQILGQGPKLLIQFQNNGVVDDSQLPKDRFSAERLKGVDSTLKIQPAKLEDSAVYLCASSLVSQESYEQYFGPGTRLTVT.

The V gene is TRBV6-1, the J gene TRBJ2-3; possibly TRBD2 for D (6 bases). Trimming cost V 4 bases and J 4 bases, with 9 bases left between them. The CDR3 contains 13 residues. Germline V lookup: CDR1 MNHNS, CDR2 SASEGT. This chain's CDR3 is CASSVGLSDTQYF. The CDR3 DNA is TGTGCCAGCAGTGTGGGACTTTCAGATACGCAGTATTTT.

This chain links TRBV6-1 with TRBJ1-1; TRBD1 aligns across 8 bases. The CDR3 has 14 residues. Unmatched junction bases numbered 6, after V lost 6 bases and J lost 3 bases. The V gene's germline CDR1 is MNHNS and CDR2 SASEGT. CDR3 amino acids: CASSPTGGDTEAFF. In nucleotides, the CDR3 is TGTGCCAGCAGCCCTACAGGGGGAGACACTGAAGCTTTCTTT.

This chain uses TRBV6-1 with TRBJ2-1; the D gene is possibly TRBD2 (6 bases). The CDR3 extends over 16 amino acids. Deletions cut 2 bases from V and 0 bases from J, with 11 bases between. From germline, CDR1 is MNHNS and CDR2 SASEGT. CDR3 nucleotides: TGTGCCAGCAGTGAAATGCAGGGAGGCTCCTACAATGAGCAGTTCTTC. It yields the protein CASSEMQGGSYNEQFF.

The CDR3 is CASSVGLGGSYEQYF. The CDR3 bases are TGTGCCAGCAGCGTAGGTCTCGGTGGCTCCTACGAGCAGTACTTC. The chain joins TRBV9 to TRBJ2-7, with no clear D. V was pared by 0 bases and J by 0 bases, with 10 bases between. Per the germline V gene, CDR1 is SGDLS and CDR2 is YYNGEE. CDR3 length: 15 amino acids.

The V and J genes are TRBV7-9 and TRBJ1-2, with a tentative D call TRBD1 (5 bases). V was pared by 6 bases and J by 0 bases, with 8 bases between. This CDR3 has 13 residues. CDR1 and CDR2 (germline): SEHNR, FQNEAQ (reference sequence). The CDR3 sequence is CASSQGTNYGYTF. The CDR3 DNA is TGTGCCAGCAGTCAGGGTACTAACTATGGCTACACCTTC.

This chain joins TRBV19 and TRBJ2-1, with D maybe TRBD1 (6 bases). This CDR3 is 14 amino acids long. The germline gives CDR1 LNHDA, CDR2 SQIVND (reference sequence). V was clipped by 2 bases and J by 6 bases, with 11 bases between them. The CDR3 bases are TGTGCCAGTAGTATATCCTCAGGGGTCAATGAGCAGTTCTTC. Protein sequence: CASSISSGVNEQFF.

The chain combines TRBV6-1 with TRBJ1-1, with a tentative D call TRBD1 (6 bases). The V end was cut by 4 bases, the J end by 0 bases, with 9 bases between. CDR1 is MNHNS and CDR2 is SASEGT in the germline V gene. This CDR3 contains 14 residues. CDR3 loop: CASSGTGMNTEAFF. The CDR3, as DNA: TGTGCCAGCAGTGGAACAGGGATGAACACTGAAGCTTTCTTT.

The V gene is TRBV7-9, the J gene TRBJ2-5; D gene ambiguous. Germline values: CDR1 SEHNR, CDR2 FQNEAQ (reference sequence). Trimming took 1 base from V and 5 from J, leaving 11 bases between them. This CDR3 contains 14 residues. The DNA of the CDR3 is TGTGCCAGCAGCTTAGTATTAGATCGGGAGACCCAGTACTTC. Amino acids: CASSLVLDRETQYF.